This is a list of T cell receptor beta chains from one sample in a study of blood T cells in healthy people across ages. TCRdb re-derived calls from the 5' RACE reads in MiXCR, one entry per CDR3 protein. Among approximately 850,000 distinct CDR3 sequences listed, about 42% were seen once. Material for sequencing was blood. Receptors originate from a man aged 55 to 70 in good health. CDR3s include the opening cysteine and the closing phenylalanine or tryptophan. D genes are given only for firm matches. Expanded clones get a size class; other rows say once, few or many, or leave the size out.

v_gene,d_gene,j_gene,abundance,CDR3nt,CDR3aa
TRBV10-3,NA,TRBJ2-3,NA,TGTGCCATCAGCCCGCAGGGGAGGGTTACTAGCACAGATACGCAGTATTTT,CAISPQGRVTSTDTQYF
TRBV4-1,TRBD1,TRBJ1-2,few,TGCGCCAGCAGCCAATTAGTTGGGACAGGCTATGGCTACACCTTC,CASSQLVGTGYGYTF
TRBV2,NA,TRBJ2-7,NA,TGTGCCAGCACAGGTGGCGTATCGTCAGTCTACGAGCAGTACTTC,CASTGGVSSVYEQYF
TRBV12-3/TRBV12-4,TRBD1,TRBJ2-5,few,TGTGCCAGCAGTTTCACAGGGGGCCTGGAAGAGACCCAGTACTTC,CASSFTGGLEETQYF
TRBV5-6,TRBD1,TRBJ2-7,NA,TGTGCCAGCAGGGACAGGGGCGTATACGAGCAGTACTTC,CASRDRGVYEQYF
TRBV20-1,NA,TRBJ2-1,many,TGCAGTGCTAGAAGGACTAACTACAATGAGCAGTTCTTC,CSARRTNYNEQFF
TRBV4-1,NA,TRBJ1-2,few,TGCGCCAGCAGCCAAGATATTCGAGGTGGCTACACCTTC,CASSQDIRGGYTF
TRBV7-2,TRBD1,TRBJ1-2,few,TGTGCCAGCAGCTTAGAATTCCAGGGGGCTTGGGGCTACACCTTC,CASSLEFQGAWGYTF
TRBV9,TRBD2,TRBJ2-1,NA,TGTGCCAGCAGCTCCACTATACCCACTAGCGGGTTCGCCTACAATGAGCAGTTCTTC,CASSSTIPTSGFAYNEQFF
TRBV28,NA,TRBJ2-1,NA,TGTGCCAGCAGCCCCGAGACGCCAAGGAGTGAGCAGTTCTTC,CASSPETPRSEQFF
TRBV5-1,TRBD2,TRBJ2-1,few,TGCGCCAGCAGCTTGGGTTCCAGCGGGATTAACAATGAGCAGTTCTTC,CASSLGSSGINNEQFF
TRBV12-3/TRBV12-4,TRBD2,TRBJ2-7,few,TGTGCCAGCAGTTTGCGGACTAGCGGGGGGACTACCTACGAGCAGTACTTC,CASSLRTSGGTTYEQYF
TRBV11-2,TRBD1,TRBJ2-1,few,TGTGCCAGCAGCCATCACAGGGGGATGCGCTACAATGAGCAGTTCTTC,CASSHHRGMRYNEQFF
TRBV18,NA,TRBJ2-4,NA,TGTGCCAGCTCACCTCAGGCGGCGGGGACAGACTTAGCCAAAACCATTCAGTACTTC,CASSPQAAGTDLAKTIQYF
TRBV7-9,NA,TRBJ1-4,few,TGTGCCAGCAGCTTAGTTCCGGGACCCAGGATAGTGGGGAATGAAAAACTGTTTTTT,CASSLVPGPRIVGNEKLFF
TRBV3-1,TRBD1,TRBJ1-2,NA,TGTGCCAGCAGCCAAAGGACAGGGGTGATCTATGGCTACACCTTC,CASSQRTGVIYGYTF
TRBV6-6,NA,TRBJ1-1,few,TGTGCCAGCAGTTATTCGCCGACAGGGAACACTGAAGCTTTCTTT,CASSYSPTGNTEAFF
TRBV20-1,NA,TRBJ2-7,NA,TGCAGTGCTCTGGACGGGGACCCCTACGAGCAGTACTTC,CSALDGDPYEQYF
TRBV5-1,TRBD1,TRBJ2-7,few,TGCGCCAGCAGCAACAACAGGGGGTACGAGCAGTACTTC,CASSNNRGYEQYF
TRBV12-3/TRBV12-4,TRBD2,TRBJ2-2,NA,TGTGCCAGCAGTTCCCCGGGAGGCGGGGCCAACACCGGGGAGCTGTTTTTT,CASSSPGGGANTGELFF
TRBV27,NA,TRBJ2-3,NA,TGTGCCAGCAGGTTGGGAGAAGGGACGCAGTATTTT,CASRLGEGTQYF